This T cell receptor (beta chain) was observed in a study of blood T cell repertoires in COVID-19. Study at large: PBMCs, B-cell-depleted T cells, or T cells provided the cDNA or gDNA that made up the material.

The data were produced by immunoSEQ multiplex PCR, yet TCRdb's version contains in-frame clones alone and is incomplete. The repertoire holds hundreds of thousands of clones, with 70% to 85% as singletons. This CDR3 has 17 residues. The germline CDR1 and CDR2 sequences are MNHEY and SVGEGT. The ends lost 1 base at V and 3 bases at J; junction bases unmatched: 10. The sequence was collected from a woman aged 40 to 55 with active or convalescent COVID-19. The V and J genes are TRBV6-2 or TRBV6-3 and TRBJ1-1; 8 nucleotides match TRBD1. Sequenced input: peripheral blood. CDR3: CASSYFGQGPGHTEAFF. The CDR3, as DNA: TGTGCCAGCAGTTACTTTGGACAGGGTCCAGGGCACACTGAAGCTTTCTTT.